This T cell receptor (beta chain) was obtained from a study of blood T cells in healthy people across ages (dated by TCRdb to about 2015). For the wider study: In model experiments, template switching captured roughly one uniquely barcoded TCR beta cDNA molecule for every two T cells. Using deep sequencing normalized with unique cDNA molecular identifiers, the study measured how TCR beta repertoire diversity changes with age. The donors were divided into four age groups: young (average approximately 17 years), middle-aged (under 40), aged (around 59) and long-lived (roughly 88). Donors of different ages were randomly distributed across sequencing lanes to avoid experimental bias. Using the same blood draw, the study looked at two additional independent replicas of 1 million unique cDNA reads for two donors, one aged 18 to 30 and the other aged 80 or older.

What the research found in general, with its limitations: Because the CMV infection status of the donors was unknown, age-related changes in expanded clonotypes may potentially have been confounded. Observed TCR beta diversity per million T cells fell roughly linearly with age, and a significant reduction was already apparent by age roughly 40. Conclusive comparison of naive and antigen-experienced compartments was prevented by the profiling of bulk unsorted PBMCs. The percentage of naive T cells measured by flow cytometry correlated strongly with observed TCR beta diversity. The long-lived group showed more naive CD4+ T cells, fewer expanded clones and increased TCR diversity than the aged group, suggesting age selection. Estimates of total diversity from one million sequenced T cells were regarded as lower bounds and underestimates.

Remarks on this clonotype: The target of this receptor is not known. There are no base qualities to consult, and no much larger clone falls within one base.

The library was generated by 5' RACE. Sequenced on an Illumina HiSeq 2500. The second PCR ran for about 6 to 12 cycles and used a J-beta primer mix along with a sample-barcoded 5' primer. A unique molecular identifier was introduced onto each TCR beta cDNA molecule by a template-switch 5' adaptor carrying 12 random nucleotides. At least 2.5 million CDR3-containing paired-end reads were obtained from each sample. First-strand cDNA was synthesized from all RNA with the Mint cDNA synthesis kit, primed by a TRBC-specific oligonucleotide. Following uracil-DNA glycosylase treatment, all cDNA underwent a first 18-cycle PCR with the universal primers M1SS and BC2_uni_R. Under the source paper's analysis protocol: For normalization, 1 million high-quality reads, each with a distinct molecular identifier, were randomly selected from each sample. Instead of being binned into consensus sequences, reads with shared molecular identifiers were discarded. CDR3 identification, clonotype clustering and error correction used MiTCR with a Q25 quality threshold and the strictest error-elimination algorithm. Lower-bound total TCR beta diversity was estimated with a nonparametric unseen species model using Euler transformation. The raw public data were reprocessed by TCRdb itself: fastp quality trimming at Q25, MiXCR clonotype calling, in-frame beta chains only. Under each unique CDR3 protein, matching rows form one entry showing the most common genes and DNA. What appears here as the V and J calls and clone size reflects TCRdb's work, not the paper's. The sample has under 800,000 distinct CDR3 sequences on record, approximately 39% of them singletons. 20% to 25% of the sample is taken by the ten largest.

Donors were a few dozen systemically healthy Caucasian individuals from Russia aged 6 to 90 years. Roughly 10 milliliters of peripheral blood were drawn from each donor into EDTA-treated Vacutainer tubes. Ficoll-Paque density-gradient centrifugation was used to isolate PBMCs, with at least 6.5 million per sample. Total RNA was extracted from PBMCs with Trizol reagent, with at least 5.5 micrograms obtained per sample. For every donor, an aliquot of PBMCs went through flow cytometry to measure the percentages of naive CD45RAhigh/CD27high T cells. CDR1 and CDR2 are drawn from the germline V gene: MNHNS, SASEGT. The germline V and J ends show losses of 7 bases and 2 bases respectively, and no gene match explains 4 bases of the junction. The CDR3 spans 13 residues, from the cysteine through the phenylalanine. Only the CDR3 region is kept as DNA, spanning 39 bases read in frame from base 1.

The receptor chain draws on TRBV6-1 and TRBJ2-7; 8 of the junction bases match TRBD2. The receptor comes from a woman in her fifties or sixties in good health. The specimen was blood. In nucleotide form, the sequence is TGTGCCAGCAAAGCGGGAGCCACCTACGAGCAGTACTTC. The encoded protein is CASKAGATYEQYF.